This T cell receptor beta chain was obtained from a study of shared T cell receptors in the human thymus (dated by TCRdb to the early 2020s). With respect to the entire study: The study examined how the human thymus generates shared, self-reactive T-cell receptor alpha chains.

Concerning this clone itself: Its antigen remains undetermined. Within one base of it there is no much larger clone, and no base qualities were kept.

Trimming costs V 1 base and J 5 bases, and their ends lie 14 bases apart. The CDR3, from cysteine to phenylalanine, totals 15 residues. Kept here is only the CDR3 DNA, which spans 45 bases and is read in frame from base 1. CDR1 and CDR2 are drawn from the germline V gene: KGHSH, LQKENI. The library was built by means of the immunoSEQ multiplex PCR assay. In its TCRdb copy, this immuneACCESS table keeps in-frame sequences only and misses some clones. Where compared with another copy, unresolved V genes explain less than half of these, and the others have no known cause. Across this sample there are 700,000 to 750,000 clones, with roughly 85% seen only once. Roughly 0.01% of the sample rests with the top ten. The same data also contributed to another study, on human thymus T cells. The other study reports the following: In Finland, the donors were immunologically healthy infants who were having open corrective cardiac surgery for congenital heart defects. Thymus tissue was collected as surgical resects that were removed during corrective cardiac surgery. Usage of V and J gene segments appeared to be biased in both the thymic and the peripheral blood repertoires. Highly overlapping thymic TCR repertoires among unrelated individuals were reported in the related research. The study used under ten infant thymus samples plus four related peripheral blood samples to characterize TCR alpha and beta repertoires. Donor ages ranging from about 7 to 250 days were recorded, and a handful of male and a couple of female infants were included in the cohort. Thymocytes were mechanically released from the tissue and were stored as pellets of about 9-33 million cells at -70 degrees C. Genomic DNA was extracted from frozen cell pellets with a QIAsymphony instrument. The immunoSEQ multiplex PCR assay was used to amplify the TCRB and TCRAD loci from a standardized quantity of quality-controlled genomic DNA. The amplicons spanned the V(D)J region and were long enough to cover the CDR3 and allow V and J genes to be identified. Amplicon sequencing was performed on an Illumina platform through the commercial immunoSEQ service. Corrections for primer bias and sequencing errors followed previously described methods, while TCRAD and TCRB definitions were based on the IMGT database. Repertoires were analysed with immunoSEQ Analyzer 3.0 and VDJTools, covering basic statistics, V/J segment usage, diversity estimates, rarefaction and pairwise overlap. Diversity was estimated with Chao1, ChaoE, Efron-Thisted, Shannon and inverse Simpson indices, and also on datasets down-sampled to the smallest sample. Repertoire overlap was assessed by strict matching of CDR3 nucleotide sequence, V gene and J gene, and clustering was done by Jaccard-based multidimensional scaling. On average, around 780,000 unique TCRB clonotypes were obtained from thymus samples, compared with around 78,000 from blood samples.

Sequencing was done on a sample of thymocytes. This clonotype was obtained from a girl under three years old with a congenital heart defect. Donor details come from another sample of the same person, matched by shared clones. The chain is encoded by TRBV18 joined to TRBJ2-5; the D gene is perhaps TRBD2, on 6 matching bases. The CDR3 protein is CASSPRTAGQETQYF. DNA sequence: TGTGCCAGCTCACCACGAACGGCGGGGCAGGAGACCCAGTACTTC.